One and the same sample provided the 27 T cell receptor beta chains below, sequenced in a study of blood T cell repertoires in COVID-19. Clones were read by immunoSEQ multiplex PCR, and TCRdb kept only the in-frame ones, dropping some. The data contain about 240,000 clones, about four fifths of them singletons. Sample: peripheral blood. These receptors all stem from a woman aged 80 or over with acute or convalescent COVID-19.

This chain connects TRBV7-9 to TRBJ1-4; D uncertain. This CDR3 contains 15 residues. The ends were cut back, 5 bases at V and 7 bases at J, with 17 bases in the middle. CDR1 is SEHNR and CDR2 is FQNEAQ in the germline V gene (reference sequence). The DNA for the CDR3 is TGTGCCAGCAGCGAGCCGGGAGGAGGTTCTGAAAAACTGTTTTTT. This gives the protein CASSEPGGGSEKLFF.

This clone was counted once. The chain has TRBV11-3 and TRBJ2-5; 11 positions agree with TRBD1. V lost 0 bases and J lost 5; bases outside the gene matches: 2. The CDR3 runs to 15 residues. Germline CDR1 reads SGHNT; CDR2 reads YENEEA. The CDR3 sequence is CASSLDGQGAETQYF. The CDR3 DNA is TGTGCCAGCAGCTTAGACGGACAGGGGGCGGAGACCCAGTACTTC.

The chain carries TRBV5-5 and TRBJ1-5; a possible D gene is TRBD1 (5 bases). CDR3 length: 17 amino acids. The germline CDR1 and CDR2 sequences are SGHKS and YYEKEE (reference sequence). V gave up 0 bases and J gave up 0 bases, with 13 bases separating them. This chain's CDR3 is CASSLGQMKYSNQPQHF. The DNA for the CDR3 is TGTGCCAGCAGCTTGGGACAGATGAAGTATAGCAATCAGCCCCAGCATTTT.

Points on this clone: The sample has other DNA sequences that encode this CDR3 too. J is TRBJ2-2 and V is TRBV2; D is uncertain. Trimming cost V 8 bases and J 1 base, with 5 bases left between them. This CDR3 has 12 amino acids. Per germline, CDR1 SNHLY and CDR2 FYNNEI. The CDR3, as DNA: TGTGCCAGCCGACAGAACACCGGGGAGCTGTTTTTT. Amino acid sequence: CASRQNTGELFF.

The chain joins TRBV10-3 to TRBJ1-5, with D tentatively TRBD1 (6 bases). V was pared by 4 bases and J by 5 bases, with 9 bases between. From germline, CDR1 is ENHRY and CDR2 SYGVKD. This CDR3 region has 13 residues. CDR3 loop: CAISVQGDQPQHF. CDR3 DNA sequence: TGTGCCATCAGTGTACAGGGTGATCAGCCCCAGCATTTT.

J is TRBJ1-1 and V is TRBV6-6; D possibly corresponds to TRBD1 (5 bases). V was trimmed by 7 bases and J by 1 base, leaving 10 bases between them. The CDR3 contains 13 residues. Germline loops: CDR1 MNHNY, CDR2 SVGAGI (reference sequence). The CDR3 DNA reads TGTGCCAGCAAGCGACAGTCGAACACTGAAGCTTTCTTT. Protein product: CASKRQSNTEAFF.

The chain recombines TRBV7-9 with TRBJ1-3, with 9 bases that match TRBD1. V was clipped by 1 base and J by 2 bases; unmatched bases: 0. The CDR3 runs 15 residues. Germline loops: CDR1 SEHNR, CDR2 FQNEAQ (reference sequence). CDR3 DNA: TGTGCCAGCAGCTTAGGGGACAGGGCTGGAAACACCATATATTTT. Protein: CASSLGDRAGNTIYF.

The V gene is TRBV5-5, the J gene TRBJ2-1; D might be TRBD1 (5 bases). This CDR3 has 15 amino acids. The V end was cut by 4 bases, the J end by 6 bases, with 17 bases between. CDR1 is SGHKS, CDR2 YYEKEE, per germline (reference sequence). The CDR3 DNA is TGTGCCAGCAGCACCCAGGGTGAGAGTGGCAATGAGCAGTTCTTC. Residues: CASSTQGESGNEQFF.

This chain connects TRBV5-1 to TRBJ2-7, with D uncertain. Trimming cost V 0 bases and J 3 bases, with 10 bases left between them. Germline V CDR1 and CDR2: SGHRS, YFSETQ. This CDR3 has 14 residues. The CDR3 coding sequence is TGCGCCAGCAGCTTGGCTGCAGGTCACTACGAGCAGTACTTC. Translation: CASSLAAGHYEQYF.

The CDR3 reads CASSLEVAYNSPLHF. CDR3 nucleotides: TGCGCCAGCAGCTTGGAAGTAGCCTATAATTCACCCCTCCACTTT. The rearrangement uses TRBV5-1 and TRBJ1-6, with D unresolved. Germline V CDR1 and CDR2: SGHRS, YFSETQ. The V and J ends lost 0 bases and 2 bases respectively, with 6 bases between them. The CDR3 totals 15 residues.

The rearrangement joins TRBV29-1 to TRBJ1-2; D might be TRBD1 (5 bases). The V gene's germline CDR1 is SQVTM and CDR2 ANQGSEA. This CDR3 is built from 13 residues. The V and J ends lost 6 bases and 4 bases respectively, with 15 bases between them. The CDR3 DNA follows: TGCAGCGTCTTTTTAGGACATACCTATGGCTACACCTTC. This translates into CSVFLGHTYGYTF.

The J gene is TRBJ1-5, the V gene TRBV10-1; D is possibly TRBD1 (6 bases). V lost 8 bases to trimming and J lost 3 bases, with 23 bases between them. Germline assignment: CDR1 WNHNN and CDR2 SYGVQD (reference sequence). The length of the CDR3 is 17 residues. CDR3 DNA sequence: TGCGCCAGCGGGCTTTACCTAGGGGGAAATCCCAATCAGCCCCAGCATTTT. Translating it yields CASGLYLGGNPNQPQHF.

This chain links TRBV6-5 with TRBJ2-7; possible D gene TRBD1, 6 bases. V lost 8 bases and J 4 bases, leaving 9 bases between the germline ends. Germline assignment: CDR1 MNHEY and CDR2 SVGAGI. CDR3 length: 11 amino acids. The CDR3: CASGRGYEQYF. CDR3 bases: TGTGCCAGCGGCAGGGGTTACGAGCAGTACTTC.

CDR3 coding DNA: TGTGCCAGTACCCCGGGACAGAGCAATCAGCCCCAGCATTTT. This codes for CASTPGQSNQPQHF. This chain links TRBV19 with TRBJ1-5; the match to TRBD1 covers 7 bases. CDR1 and CDR2 from the germline V gene are LNHDA and SQIVND (reference sequence). V lost 7 bases, J lost 1 base, and 4 bases stayed unmatched. The CDR3 has 14 amino acids.

The chain recombines TRBV25-1 with TRBJ2-7; D is ambiguous. Trimming stripped 1 base from V and 7 bases from J, with 8 bases between. The CDR3 extends over 12 amino acids. CDR1 MGHDK and CDR2 SYGVNS come from the germline V gene. Written as DNA, the CDR3 is TGTGCCAGCAGTGAATTTGGCCTTGAGCAGTACTTC. Translated: CASSEFGLEQYF.

The genes are TRBV6-6 and TRBJ1-1; a possible D gene is TRBD1 (5 bases). Trimming stripped 6 bases from V and 1 base from J, with 12 bases between. The CDR3 has 14 amino acids. Germline V CDR1 and CDR2: MNHNY, SVGAGI (reference sequence). The CDR3 DNA follows: TGTGCCAGCAGCGAAGGGGCCGCGAACACTGAAGCTTTCTTT. This encodes CASSEGAANTEAFF.

The V and J genes are TRBV18 and TRBJ1-2; D not certain. CDR3 length: 12 amino acids. The V gene lost 6 bases and the J gene lost 2 bases, with 7 bases spanning the gap. CDR1 and CDR2 from the germline V gene are KGHSH and LQKENI. Written as DNA, the CDR3 is TGTGCCAGCTCGGGCACAAACTATGGCTACACCTTC. Protein sequence: CASSGTNYGYTF.

This clone appeared once. The rearrangement uses TRBV2 and TRBJ2-3; 11 nucleotides align to TRBD2. This CDR3 region has 13 residues. Germline-derived CDR1 and CDR2 are SNHLY and FYNNEI. V dropped 10 bases and J dropped 4; count of bases not matched to a gene: 4. The CDR3 is CATTSGGSDTQYF. The CDR3 coding sequence is TGTGCCACTACTAGCGGGGGTTCAGATACGCAGTATTTT.

The rearrangement links TRBV6-5 to TRBJ2-3, with 7 bases fitting TRBD2. Germline values: CDR1 MNHEY, CDR2 SVGAGI. V lost 6 bases and J lost 1; bases outside the gene matches: 7. The CDR3 runs to 15 residues. CDR3: CASSRGDGGTDTQYF. In DNA form, the CDR3 reads TGTGCCAGCAGCCGGGGGGACGGGGGCACAGATACGCAGTATTTT.

The chain recombines TRBV2 with TRBJ1-5; the D gene is possibly TRBD1 (6 bases). Per the germline V gene, CDR1 is SNHLY and CDR2 is FYNNEI. The V gene lost 1 base and the J gene lost 2 bases, with 18 bases spanning the gap. This CDR3 spans 18 amino acids. CDR3: CASSEDPHRAWGNQPQHF. CDR3 sequence (DNA): TGTGCCAGCAGTGAAGATCCCCACAGGGCGTGGGGCAATCAGCCCCAGCATTTT.

V gene TRBV4-2 combines with J gene TRBJ2-6; 9 nucleotides agree with TRBD1. Looked up from germline, CDR1 is LGHNA and CDR2 is YNFKEQ. The CDR3 totals 19 residues. The trim removed 0 bases at V and 0 bases at J, leaving 6 bases unmatched. CDR3 nucleotide sequence: TGTGCCAGCAGCCAAGACCCGGGGACAGGGAACTCTGGGGCCAACGTCCTGACTTTC. Translation: CASSQDPGTGNSGANVLTF.

The chain couples TRBV29-1 to TRBJ1-2, with TRBD1 identical over 8 bases. Germline V gene lookup returns CDR1 SQVTM and CDR2 ANQGSEA. V dropped 2 bases and J dropped 5; count of bases not matched to a gene: 7. There are 14 residues in the CDR3. CDR3 nucleotides: TGCAGCGTTGAATTAGGGACAGGTCTTTATGGCTACACCTTC. Amino acids: CSVELGTGLYGYTF. The whole variable domain, remainder taken from reference TRBV29-1 and TRBJ1-2, is SAVISQKPSRDICQRGTSLTIQCQVDSQVTMMFWYRQQPGQSLTLIATANQGSEATYESGFVIDKFPISRPNLTFSTLTVSNMSPEDSSIYLCSVELGTGLYGYTFGSGTRLTVV.

J is TRBJ1-3 and V is TRBV3-1 (or the pseudogene TRBV3-2); possibly TRBD1 for D (6 bases). From germline, CDR1 is LGHDT and CDR2 YNNKEL (reference sequence). Trimming took off 1 base at V and 4 bases at J, with 14 bases between the two ends. The CDR3 contains 16 residues. The CDR3 DNA follows: TGTGCCAGCAGCCAAGGGCGGGGGGGCTACGGAAACACCATATATTTT. Translating gives CASSQGRGGYGNTIYF.

CDR3 sequence reads: CASSYEKAGGSYNEQFF. CDR3 nucleotides: TGTGCCAGCAGTTACGAGAAAGCGGGGGGCTCCTACAATGAGCAGTTCTTC. This chain connects TRBV27 to TRBJ2-1; 9 nucleotides line up with TRBD2. This CDR3 comprises 17 residues. V lost 4 bases and J lost 0; bases outside the gene matches: 7. Germline values: CDR1 MNHEY, CDR2 SMNVEV (reference sequence).

The CDR3 loop is CASSSRLGSYGYTF. CDR3 DNA sequence: TGTGCCAGCAGTTCTAGACTGGGGAGCTATGGCTACACCTTC. The chain links TRBV6-5 to TRBJ1-2; no firm D call. Germline CDR1 is MNHEY and CDR2 is SVGAGI. The CDR3 has 14 amino acids. The germline V and J ends were trimmed by 4 bases and 4 bases, with 13 bases remaining between them.

V is TRBV19 and J is TRBJ1-5, with 8 bases aligning to TRBD1. This CDR3 region has 17 residues. V shed 7 bases and J 0 bases; nucleotides not matched to a gene: 11. Germline CDR1 is LNHDA and CDR2 is SQIVND (reference sequence). The CDR3: CASTSGTGFYSNQPQHF. As DNA, the CDR3 is TGTGCCAGTACCTCCGGGACAGGCTTCTATAGCAATCAGCCCCAGCATTTT.

This clone has only a few counts. This rearrangement joins TRBV9 to TRBJ1-4, with 8 bases fitting TRBD1. The V gene's germline CDR1 is SGDLS and CDR2 YYNGEE. J gave up 6 bases and V 0 bases, and 4 bases lay outside the gene matches. The CDR3 loop spans 15 amino acids. DNA of the CDR3: TGTGCCAGCAGCGTAGGGACAGGGACCTATGAAAAACTGTTTTTT. Protein product: CASSVGTGTYEKLFF.